These 24 T cell receptor beta chains were sequenced from one sample in a study of cytomegalovirus exposure and HLA in healthy donors. The PCR employed 60 Vbeta primers together with 13 Jbeta primers. Repertoires were generated with immunoSEQ multiplex PCR, while TCRdb's copy carries only in-frame clones and drops some. This sample's table reports 95,000 to 150,000 clones. The sample was PBMCs. The source of these receptors is a man aged 18 to 29 in good health and CMV-seronegative.

This sequence joins TRBV6-5 and TRBJ1-6; 8 bases are a match to TRBD1. This CDR3 has 14 residues. Germline CDR1 and CDR2: MNHEY and SVGAGI. The V segment lost 5 bases and the J segment 7 bases; nucleotides outside the gene matches: 4. CDR3 bases: TGTGCCAGCAGTCGGACAGGGATGAATTCACCCCTCCACTTT. This encodes CASSRTGMNSPLHF.

The chain is built from TRBV25-1 and TRBJ1-2; 9 bases fit TRBD1. The CDR3 loop spans 14 amino acids. With 4 bases clipped from V and 5 bases from J, the junction kept 5 bases outside the gene matches. Germline values: CDR1 MGHDK, CDR2 SYGVNS. In nucleotides, the CDR3 is TGTGCCAGCAGTGGCCGGGACAGGGTATATGGCTACACCTTC. This encodes CASSGRDRVYGYTF.

The chain couples TRBV5-8 to TRBJ1-5; the match to TRBD1 covers 9 bases. Germline assignment: CDR1 SGHTS and CDR2 YDEGEE. The CDR3 is 15 residues long. The trim removed 1 base at V and 4 bases at J, leaving 3 bases unmatched. CDR3 DNA: TGTGCCAGCAGCTTGTCGGGACAGGGTAATCAGCCCCAGCATTTT. Its protein product is CASSLSGQGNQPQHF.

The chain has TRBV29-1 and TRBJ2-4; D gene ambiguous. V lost 1 base and J lost 0, with 4 bases in between. CDR1 and CDR2 (germline): SQVTM, ANQGSEA. There are 13 residues in the CDR3. CDR3 loop: CSVEVVAKNIQYF. DNA of the CDR3: TGCAGCGTTGAAGTAGTAGCCAAAAACATTCAGTACTTC.

The V call is TRBV29-1, the J call TRBJ2-7, with TRBD1 matching 9 bases. The V and J ends lost 7 bases and 5 bases, in that order; junction bases with no gene match: 6. CDR1 SQVTM and CDR2 ANQGSEA come from the germline V gene. This CDR3 is 12 amino acids long. CDR3 sequence (DNA): TGCAGCGCTACAGGGGGCTCGGACGAGCAGTACTTC. Translating gives CSATGGSDEQYF.

The chain couples TRBV18 to TRBJ1-5, with D maybe TRBD1 (5 bases). This CDR3 is 15 amino acids long. V shed 1 base and J shed 5 bases, with 12 bases lying between them. Germline V CDR1 and CDR2: KGHSH, LQKENI. The CDR3 sequence: CASSPLRGYDQPQHF. The CDR3, as DNA: TGTGCCAGCTCACCACTCCGGGGGTACGATCAGCCCCAGCATTTT.

The rearrangement links TRBV19 to TRBJ2-7; TRBD2 is a possible D gene (6 bases). CDR3 length equals 14 residues. Trimming stripped 10 bases from V and 7 bases from J, with 23 bases between. Germline V CDR1 and CDR2: LNHDA, SQIVND (reference sequence). CDR3 coding DNA: TGTGCCACACAATCCCAGAGCAGGAGGGGTGAGCAGTACTTC. Translation: CATQSQSRRGEQYF.

V usage is TRBV29-1 and J usage is TRBJ1-2; D is unclear. CDR1 and CDR2 (germline): SQVTM, ANQGSEA. V gave up 7 bases and J gave up 3 bases, with 12 bases separating them. The CDR3 extends over 12 amino acids. The CDR3 loop reads CSATPSDYGYTF. The CDR3 DNA sequence: TGCAGCGCGACACCCTCTGACTATGGCTACACCTTC.

The rearrangement links TRBV30 to TRBJ2-7; 11 nucleotides match TRBD2. The CDR3 loop spans 17 amino acids. V trimming: 4 bases; J trimming: 4 bases; junction bases outside the gene matches: 15. CDR1 is GTSNPN and CDR2 is SVGIG in the germline V gene (reference sequence). Written as DNA, the CDR3 is TGTGCCTGGACCCCCGGCCCTCTAGCGGGGGGTGGTTACGAGCAGTACTTC. It specifies CAWTPGPLAGGGYEQYF.

The chain carries TRBV25-1 and TRBJ1-1; 10 positions match TRBD1. The CDR3 sequence is 15 residues long. Trimming cost V 5 bases and J 2 bases; bases outside gene matches: 5. The germline V gene encodes CDR1 MGHDK and CDR2 SYGVNS. This CDR3 is CASSPWDRGNTEAFF. The DNA for the CDR3 is TGTGCCAGCAGTCCTTGGGACAGGGGAAACACTGAAGCTTTCTTT.

The CDR3 nucleotides read TGTGCCAGCTGGGCGGGTCATGGCTACACCTTC. The encoded protein is CASWAGHGYTF. The rearrangement joins TRBV6-5 to TRBJ1-2; D not certain. The CDR3 has 11 amino acids. Trimming cost V 8 bases and J 6 bases, with 10 bases left between them. Per the germline V gene, CDR1 is MNHEY and CDR2 is SVGAGI.

CDR3 amino acids: CASTRGGAGQYEQYF. The CDR3 DNA reads as TGTGCCAGCACCCGAGGGGGGGCAGGGCAATACGAGCAGTACTTC. V and J are TRBV6-5 and TRBJ2-7; D may be TRBD2 (7 bases). V dropped 7 bases and J dropped 4 bases, with 20 bases sitting between them. The CDR3 extends over 15 amino acids. Germline loops: CDR1 MNHEY, CDR2 SVGAGI.

The chain joins TRBV28 to TRBJ1-5, with D uncertain. This CDR3 contains 14 residues. Per the germline V gene, CDR1 is MDHEN and CDR2 is SYDVKM. With 8 bases removed from V and 0 bases from J, the gap between germline ends came to 11 bases. CDR3 amino acids: CASALSDSNQPQHF. The CDR3 DNA is TGTGCCAGCGCCCTCAGCGATAGCAATCAGCCCCAGCATTTT.

The genes are TRBV28 and TRBJ1-2; 8 nucleotides agree with TRBD1. The CDR3 spans 14 residues. CDR1 and CDR2 (germline): MDHEN, SYDVKM. The ends lost 3 bases at V and 4 bases at J; junction bases unmatched: 4. For the CDR3, the DNA is TGTGCCAGCAGTTTTTTAGACAGGGGCTATGGCTACACCTTC. The encoded protein is CASSFLDRGYGYTF.

This chain joins TRBV30 and TRBJ2-7, with 7 bases identical to TRBD2. The CDR3 has 12 residues. CDR1 is GTSNPN and CDR2 is SVGIG in the germline V gene (reference sequence). V shed 4 bases and J 3 bases; nucleotides not matched to a gene: 3. The CDR3, as DNA: TGTGCCTGGAAGCCGGGAGGCTACGAGCAGTACTTC. Amino acid sequence: CAWKPGGYEQYF.

This sequence joins TRBV15 and TRBJ1-2, with 7 bases that match TRBD1. The length of the CDR3 is 13 residues. CDR1 LNHNV and CDR2 YYDKDF come from the germline V gene (reference sequence). V was pared by 5 bases and J by 8 bases, with 8 bases of the junction left unmatched. CDR3 sequence (DNA): TGTGCCACCAGCGGTAGACAGGGCGACGGCTACACCTTC. This codes for CATSGRQGDGYTF.

The chain has TRBV7-2 and TRBJ2-3; a possible D gene is TRBD1 (5 bases). Between the trimmed V and J ends, which lost 5 bases and 2 bases, there was a span of 8 bases. The CDR3 runs to 13 residues. The germline V gene has CDR1 SGHTA and CDR2 FQGNSA. The CDR3 sequence is CASSIQVTDTQYF. The CDR3 nucleotides are TGTGCCAGCAGCATACAGGTCACAGATACGCAGTATTTT. The full variable domain, completed using reference TRBV7-2 and TRBJ2-3, is GAGVSQSPSNKVTEKGKDVELRCDPISGHTALYWYRQSLGQGLEFLIYFQGNSAPDKSGLPSDRFSAERTGGSVSTLTIQRTQQEDSAVYLCASSIQVTDTQYFGPGTRLTVL.

The rearrangement links TRBV18 to TRBJ2-1, with TRBD1 matching over 7 bases. Germline V gene sequence: CDR1 KGHSH, CDR2 LQKENI. CDR3 length: 13 residues. Trimming cost V 5 bases and J 5 bases; bases outside gene matches: 3. In nucleotides, the CDR3 is TGTGCCAGCTCATACGACAGGGACAATGAGCAGTTCTTC. It yields the protein CASSYDRDNEQFF.

The rearrangement links TRBV6-5 to TRBJ2-7, with 8 positions matching TRBD2. The germline CDR1 and CDR2 sequences are MNHEY and SVGAGI. This CDR3 spans 14 amino acids. V dropped 4 bases and J dropped 4; count of bases not matched to a gene: 6. CDR3 region: CASSSSGSKYEQYF. The CDR3 DNA reads as TGTGCCAGCAGTTCGAGCGGGAGCAAGTACGAGCAGTACTTC.

This chain connects TRBV7-9 to TRBJ1-1; no reliable D call. Germline CDR1 is SEHNR and CDR2 is FQNEAQ (reference sequence). This CDR3 is 15 amino acids long. Trimming took 4 bases from V and 5 from J, leaving 17 bases between them. The chain's CDR3 is CASSSTNNSGTEAFF. The CDR3 nucleotides read TGTGCCAGCAGCTCGACCAACAACAGTGGGACTGAAGCTTTCTTT.

CDR3 nucleotide sequence: TGTGCCAGCAGCTTATCCAGCCGGGGACAGGGCACCTTC. This gives the protein CASSLSSRGQGTF. The chain joins TRBV7-8 to TRBJ1-2; 9 bases match TRBD1. In germline, CDR1 is SGHVS, CDR2 FQNEAQ. V lost 2 bases to trimming and J lost 13 bases; unmatched junction nucleotides: 8. The CDR3 runs to 13 residues.

V is TRBV6-5 and J is TRBJ2-7, with D possibly being TRBD2 (6 bases). V lost 6 bases, J lost 3 bases, and 15 bases lay in between. The CDR3 spans 14 residues. Germline V CDR1 and CDR2: MNHEY, SVGAGI. The CDR3 spells CASSLGLASYEQYF. The CDR3, as DNA: TGTGCCAGCAGCCTGGGGCTAGCGAGCTACGAGCAGTACTTC.

The rearrangement links TRBV19 to TRBJ2-3; weak D call: TRBD2 (7 bases). The CDR3 extends over 16 amino acids. CDR1 and CDR2 from the germline V gene are LNHDA and SQIVND (reference sequence). Trimming removed 7 bases from V and 3 bases from J, with 20 bases in between. The CDR3 sequence is CASKRGAGLLTDTQYF. The CDR3 region has the DNA TGTGCCAGTAAACGGGGGGCCGGACTATTAACAGATACGCAGTATTTT.

The V gene is TRBV11-2, the J gene TRBJ2-2, with 7 bases identical to TRBD2. Germline CDR1 reads SGHAT; CDR2 reads FQNNGV. The CDR3 sequence is 15 residues long. Losses at the gene ends were 1 base for V and 7 bases for J; bases not matched to a gene: 6. The CDR3 sequence: CASSLGGGSIGELFF. In nucleotides, the CDR3 is TGTGCCAGCAGCTTAGGGGGCGGGAGTATCGGGGAGCTGTTTTTT.